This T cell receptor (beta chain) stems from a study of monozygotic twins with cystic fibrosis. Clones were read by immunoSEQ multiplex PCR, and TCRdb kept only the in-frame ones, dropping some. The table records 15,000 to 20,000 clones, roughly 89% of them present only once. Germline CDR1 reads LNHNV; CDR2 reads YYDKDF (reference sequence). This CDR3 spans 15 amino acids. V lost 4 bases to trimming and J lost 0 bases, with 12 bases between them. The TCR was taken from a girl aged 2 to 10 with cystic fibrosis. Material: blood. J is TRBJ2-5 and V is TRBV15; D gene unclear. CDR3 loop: CATSKGTKYQETQYF. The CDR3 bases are TGTGCCACCAGCAAAGGCACGAAGTACCAAGAGACCCAGTACTTC.